The 14 T cell receptor beta chains in this list originate from one sample, sequenced in a study of spatial heterogeneity in lung cancer. As to time point: sample taken at primary tumor resection. Study-level results: Expanded intratumoral alpha and beta TCR counts tracked tumor mutation counts.

TCRdb fed the 5' RACE reads into MiXCR, producing one record per CDR3 protein. The repertoire holds about 6,000 distinct CDR3 sequences, around 15% seen once, with over 9% in the top ten. No antigens are known for them. Sequenced here: lung tumor tissue, sampled at surgery. The source is a male donor with early-stage non-small cell lung cancer.

In this sample, this clonotype turned up many times. Because this beta chain is a stray read in a library intended to capture alpha chains, its abundance should not be given much weight. J is TRBJ2-7 and V is TRBV28; D is perhaps TRBD2 (5 bases). The CDR3 spans 14 residues. The V end was cut by 6 bases, the J end by 0 bases, with 12 bases between. Germline CDR1 is MDHEN and CDR2 is SYDVKM. DNA of the CDR3: TGTGCCAGCAGCCTGACGGGATACTCCTACGAGCAGTACTTC. Protein product: CASSLTGYSYEQYF.

By its share, this clonotype is medium-sized (0.01 to 0.1%). The library was designed around alpha chains, so this beta chain is a stray read whose abundance carries little weight. The V call is TRBV11-2, the J call TRBJ1-6; D may be TRBD1 (5 bases). Germline V gene lookup returns CDR1 SGHAT and CDR2 FQNNGV. Trimming removed 4 bases from V and 13 bases from J, with 11 bases in between. The CDR3 runs 12 residues. CDR3 in amino acids: CASSSSGAPLHF. In DNA, the CDR3 is TGTGCCAGCAGCTCAAGCGGGGCGCCCCTCCACTTT.

This clonotype showed up many times. The library was designed around alpha chains, so this beta chain is a stray read whose abundance carries little weight. The gene calls are TRBV20-1 and TRBJ2-1, with TRBD2 identical over 9 bases. The CDR3 is made up of 16 amino acids. V shed 8 bases, J shed 5 bases, and the junction held 16 bases outside the gene matches. The germline gives CDR1 DFQATT, CDR2 SNEGSKA (reference sequence). The CDR3 nucleotides read TGCAGTACCCAGGGAGGTGGGGCTAGCGGGAACAATGAGCAGTTCTTC. Translating gives CSTQGGGASGNNEQFF.

Worth noting for this clonotype: As an off-target read in a library built for alpha chains, this beta chain has a frequency of little significance. CDR3 bases: TGTGCCAGCAGCCAGAGGTTACTGACTGAAGCTTTCTTT. It specifies CASSQRLLTEAFF. The chain is built from TRBV3-1 and TRBJ1-1; D is ambiguous. The CDR3 length is 13 residues. Deletions cut 3 bases from V and 5 bases from J, with 10 bases between. Germline CDR1 reads LGHDT; CDR2 reads YNNKEL (reference sequence). Supplemented by reference TRBV3-1 and TRBJ1-1, the full variable domain reads DTAVSQTPKYLVTQMGNDKSIKCEQNLGHDTMYWYKQDSKKFLKIMFSYNNKELIINETVPNRFSPKSPDKAHLNLHINSLELGDSAVYFCASSQRLLTEAFFGQGTRLTVV.

This clonotype was detected ten times or more. As an off-target read in a library built for alpha chains, this beta chain has a frequency of little significance. The chain uses TRBV5-5 and TRBJ1-5, with 7 positions matching TRBD1. Per the germline V gene, CDR1 is SGHKS and CDR2 is YYEKEE (reference sequence). The CDR3 totals 15 residues. V gave up 3 bases and J gave up 1 base; unmatched junction bases: 4. CDR3 residues: CASSSGQSSNQPQHF. The CDR3 DNA is TGTGCCAGCAGCTCGGGACAGTCCAGCAATCAGCCCCAGCATTTT.

This clonotype was observed at least ten times. This beta chain slipped into a library made for alpha chains as a stray read, so its size is not meaningful. The chain carries TRBV28 and TRBJ1-2; no reliable D call. The V end lost 4 bases, the J end lost 7 bases, and 16 bases lay between the germline ends. The CDR3 consists of 14 residues. Germline V lookup: CDR1 MDHEN, CDR2 SYDVKM. The CDR3 here is CASSSGPHQVGYTF. CDR3 DNA: TGTGCCAGCAGTTCCGGGCCCCATCAGGTTGGCTACACCTTC.

This clonotype has ten or more counts. This beta chain is an unintended read in a library built for alpha chains; its size means little. The chain carries TRBV27 and TRBJ2-1; 11 nucleotides match TRBD2. The CDR3 has 15 amino acids. The trim removed 4 bases at V and 6 bases at J, leaving 5 bases unmatched. Germline CDR1 and CDR2: MNHEY and SMNVEV (reference sequence). As DNA, the CDR3 is TGTGCCAGCAGTTCCCGGACTAGCGGGCGCAATGAGCAGTTCTTC. Translation gives CASSSRTSGRNEQFF.

This clonotype was seen ten or more times. This beta chain is a stray read from a library made for alpha chains; its abundance is not meaningful. The chain employs TRBV5-1 and TRBJ1-1, with 7 bases matching TRBD1. CDR3 length: 14 amino acids. Germline V gene lookup returns CDR1 SGHRS and CDR2 YFSETQ. Germline trimming cut 2 bases from V and 4 bases from J; bases unmatched to any gene: 5. CDR3 loop: CASSLSTGVTEAFF. CDR3 DNA sequence: TGCGCCAGCAGCTTAAGTACAGGGGTCACTGAAGCTTTCTTT.

By share of the sample, this clonotype is medium-sized. Since it is a stray read in a library aimed at alpha chains, this beta chain has a size that is not meaningful. The chain carries TRBV5-1 and TRBJ2-3; 13 bases map to TRBD2. Losses at the gene ends were 3 bases for V and 5 bases for J; bases not matched to a gene: 15. This CDR3 is built from 19 residues. Germline lookup yields CDR1 SGHRS and CDR2 YFSETQ. CDR3 sequence: CASSYVRLAGGLRQDTQYF. As DNA, the CDR3 is TGCGCCAGCAGCTACGTTCGACTAGCGGGAGGCCTAAGACAAGATACGCAGTATTTT.

This clonotype occurred many times. For a library built for alpha chains, this beta chain is a stray read; little rests on its size. V and J are TRBV5-1 and TRBJ2-3; 10 bases agree with TRBD1. Germline V gene data show CDR1 as SGHRS and CDR2 as YFSETQ. The CDR3 is 17 amino acids. J was trimmed by 1 base and V by 1 base; bases with no gene match: 6. Here the CDR3 reads CASSLSRQGAGTDTQYF. CDR3 DNA sequence: TGCGCCAGCAGCTTGAGCCGACAGGGGGCCGGCACAGATACGCAGTATTTT.

Remarks on this clonotype: Because this beta chain is a stray read in a library intended to capture alpha chains, its abundance should not be given much weight. The chain couples TRBV7-2 to TRBJ1-3; no definite D call. The V end was cut by 1 base, the J end by 2 bases, with 9 bases between. From germline, CDR1 is SGHTA and CDR2 FQGNSA. The CDR3 contains 15 residues. CDR3 amino acids: CASSLVAGAGNTIYF. CDR3 nucleotide sequence: TGTGCCAGCAGCTTAGTGGCAGGAGCTGGAAACACCATATATTTT. Supplemented by reference TRBV7-2 and TRBJ1-3, the full variable domain reads GAGVSQSPSNKVTEKGKDVELRCDPISGHTALYWYRQSLGQGLEFLIYFQGNSAPDKSGLPSDRFSAERTGGSVSTLTIQRTQQEDSAVYLCASSLVAGAGNTIYFGEGSWLTVV.

Turning to this clonotype: The library was prepared for alpha chains; this beta chain is a stray read, so its frequency means little. The V and J genes are TRBV6-5 and TRBJ2-5; D possibly matches TRBD1 or TRBD2 (5 bases each). This CDR3 comprises 12 residues. The germline V gene encodes CDR1 MNHEY and CDR2 SVGAGI. V shed 10 bases and J shed 4 bases, with 13 bases lying between them. CDR3 nucleotide sequence: TGTGCCACGTCTGCGAGGGGAGAGACCCAGTACTTC. Translated, it gives CATSARGETQYF.

In its sample, this clonotype was seen a few times. The library was built for alpha chains, so this beta chain is an off-target read and its size means little. CDR3 region: CASSQDRYQPQHF. The CDR3, as DNA: TGTGCCAGCAGCCAAGATAGGTATCAGCCCCAGCATTTT. V and J are TRBV4-2 and TRBJ1-5, with D uncertain. CDR1 and CDR2 from the germline V gene are LGHNA and YNFKEQ. The CDR3 is made up of 13 amino acids. Trimming shortened V by 0 bases and J by 5 bases, and 5 bases separated the two germline ends.

Relative to its sample, this clonotype is medium-sized. This beta chain is a stray read from a library made for alpha chains; its abundance is not meaningful. The genes are TRBV5-4 and TRBJ2-2; D remains ambiguous. The CDR3 totals 13 residues. Trimming cost V 5 bases and J 5 bases, with 10 bases left between them. Germline V gene sequence: CDR1 SGHNT, CDR2 YYREEE (reference sequence). The CDR3 sequence is CASSPVGTGELFF. The CDR3 DNA sequence: TGTGCCAGCAGTCCGGTTGGGACCGGGGAGCTGTTTTTT.